The clone carrying this TCR beta chain has ten or more counts. Using unique molecular identifiers, the investigators prepared the TCRbeta library. TCRdb re-called the PCR reads through MiXCR, storing one row per CDR3 protein. Among some 640,000 distinct CDR3 sequences listed, roughly 17% were seen once. This entry is derived from a study of T-cell reconstitution after alpha-beta-depleted transplantation in children. The ends lost 7 bases at V and 4 bases at J; junction bases unmatched: 7. This CDR3 is 14 amino acids long. The germline V gene encodes CDR1 MNHNS and CDR2 SASEGT. This sequence was found in a human donor who donated a stem cell graft to a child with acute myeloid leukemia. The chain links TRBV6-1 to TRBJ2-7; 10 bases fit TRBD1. The sequencing used PBMCs from the stem cell graft donor, collected from the stem cell graft. The chain's CDR3 is CASTRDRGPYEQYF. CDR3 DNA sequence: TGTGCCAGCACCCGGGACAGGGGTCCTTACGAGCAGTACTTC.